This TCR beta chain was sequenced in a study of T-cell memory formation after mild COVID-19. Study at large: TCR clusters largely stayed donor specific.

This clonotype turned up a few times. Its antigen is as yet unknown. MiXCR, applied by TCRdb to the 5' RACE reads, yields one record per CDR3 protein. The sample contains about 470,000 distinct CDR3 sequences, around a quarter of which appear only once. Points from the study as a whole: Some clones that responded turned up in pre-infection memory, which suggests that cross-reactive memory joined in. Mainly CM and EM harbored the contracting CD4+ clones; mainly EMRA harbored the CD8+ ones. Clones contracting across day 15 to 85 had a balanced CD4/CD8 profile; later expanding clones leaned CD4+.

V lost 10 bases to trimming and J lost 2 bases; unmatched junction nucleotides: 19. CDR3 length: 17 amino acids. Looked up from germline, CDR1 is LNHDA and CDR2 is SQIVND (reference sequence). Sequenced sample: PBMCs or a T cell subset sorted from them (not recorded which). The V call is TRBV19, the J call TRBJ1-1, with 7 bases that match TRBD1. The sequence came from an adult woman who had mild COVID-19 (a few samples of this study predate the infection). Cell type and time point are not known. CDR3 bases: TGTGCCAACTTTGTGAAACAGGGGTGCGGATTTAACACTGAAGCTTTCTTT. This encodes CANFVKQGCGFNTEAFF.